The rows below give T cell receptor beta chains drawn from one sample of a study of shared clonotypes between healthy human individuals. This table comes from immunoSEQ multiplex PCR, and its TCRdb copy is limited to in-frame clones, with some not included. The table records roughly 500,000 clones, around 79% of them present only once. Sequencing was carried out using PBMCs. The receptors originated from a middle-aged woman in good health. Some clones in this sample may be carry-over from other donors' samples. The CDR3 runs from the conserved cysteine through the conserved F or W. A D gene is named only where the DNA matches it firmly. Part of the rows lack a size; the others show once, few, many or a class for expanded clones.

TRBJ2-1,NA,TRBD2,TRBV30,CAWAGGLAGGEQFF,TGTGCCTGGGCTGGAGGACTAGCGGGAGGCGAGCAGTTCTTC
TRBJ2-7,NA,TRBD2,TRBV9,CASSVGLAGRNYEQYF,TGTGCCAGCAGCGTAGGACTAGCGGGCCGCAATTACGAGCAGTACTTC
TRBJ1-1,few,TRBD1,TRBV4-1,CASSRGGQGYTEAFF,TGCGCCAGCAGCAGAGGGGGCCAGGGTTACACTGAAGCTTTCTTT
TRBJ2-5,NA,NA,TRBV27,CASSSVGSETQYF,TGTGCCAGCAGTTCGGTGGGTAGCGAGACCCAGTACTTC
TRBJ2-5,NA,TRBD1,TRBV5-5,CASSIDQDRQTQYF,TGTGCCAGCAGCATCGACCAGGACAGGCAAACCCAGTACTTC
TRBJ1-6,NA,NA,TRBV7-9,CASSHTQGRNSPLHF,TGTGCCAGCAGCCATACACAGGGCCGGAATTCACCCCTCCACTTT
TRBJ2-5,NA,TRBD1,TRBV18,CASSFQTGGQETQYF,TGTGCCAGCTCCTTTCAGACAGGGGGCCAAGAGACCCAGTACTTC
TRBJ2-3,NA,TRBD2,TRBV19,CASSIEGLAGGSRDTQYF,TGTGCCAGTAGTATAGAGGGACTAGCGGGAGGTTCGAGGGATACGCAGTATTTT
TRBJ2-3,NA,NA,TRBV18,CASSPPQRTSTDTQYF,TGTGCCAGCTCACCCCCCCAGCGCACTAGCACAGATACGCAGTATTTT
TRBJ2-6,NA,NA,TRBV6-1,CASRQSGANVLTF,TGTGCCAGCAGACAATCTGGGGCCAACGTCCTGACTTTC